This T cell receptor (beta chain) is from a study of blood T cell repertoires in COVID-19. Study context: Nucleic acid was either cDNA or gDNA, and it came from T cells, B-cell-depleted T cells, or PBMCs.

This clone is a singleton in its sample. Germline CDR1 reads ENHRY; CDR2 reads SYGVKD. Trimming shortened V by 5 bases and J by 4 bases, and 6 bases separated the two germline ends. The CDR3 consists of 11 residues. Per the original methods: Amplified reference gene primers provided the basis for estimating nucleated cell counts. The table came from immunoSEQ multiplex PCR; TCRdb's copy has only in-frame clones and leaves some out. Clone size and the V and J calls come from that table; the DNA yielded D and trimming. The sample contains about 280,000 clones, about 90% of which appear only once. The genes are TRBV10-3 and TRBJ2-7; a possible D gene is TRBD2 (5 bases). Sequencing input: peripheral blood. The TCR originated in a woman in her thirties who had recovered from COVID-19. The CDR3 nucleotides read TGTGCCATCAGTCCGGGATACGAGCAGTACTTC. Residues: CAISPGYEQYF.